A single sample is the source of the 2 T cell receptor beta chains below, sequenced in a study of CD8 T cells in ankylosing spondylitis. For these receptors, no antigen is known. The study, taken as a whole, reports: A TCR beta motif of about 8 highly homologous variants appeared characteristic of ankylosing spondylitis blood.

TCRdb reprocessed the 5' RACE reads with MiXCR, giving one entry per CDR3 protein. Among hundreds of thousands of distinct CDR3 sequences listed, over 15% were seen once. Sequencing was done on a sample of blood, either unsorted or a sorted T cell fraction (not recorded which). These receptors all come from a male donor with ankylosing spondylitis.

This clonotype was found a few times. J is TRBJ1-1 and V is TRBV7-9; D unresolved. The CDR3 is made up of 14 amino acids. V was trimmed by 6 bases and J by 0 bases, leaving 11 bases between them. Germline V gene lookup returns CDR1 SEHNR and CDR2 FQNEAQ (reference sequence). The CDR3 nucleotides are TGTGCCAGCAGTCGAGACACTATGAACACTGAAGCTTTCTTT. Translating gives CASSRDTMNTEAFF.

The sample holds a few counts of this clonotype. The DNA of the CDR3 is TGCAGTGCTAGATTTGAAGGAAACAGAGAGCAGTTCTTC. Its translation: CSARFEGNREQFF. This chain connects TRBV20-1 to TRBJ2-1, with D uncertain. Germline V gene sequence: CDR1 DFQATT, CDR2 SNEGSKA (reference sequence). V gave up 2 bases and J gave up 10 bases, with 15 bases separating them. The CDR3 has 13 residues.